Listed below are T cell receptor beta chains from one sample, sequenced in a study of T cells in localized non-small cell lung cancer. Clones were read by immunoSEQ multiplex PCR, and TCRdb kept only the in-frame ones, dropping some. This table holds about 13,000 clones, about 30% found once. This specimen was lung tumor tissue, taken before any cancer treatment. These receptors all come from an older female donor with stage I lung adenocarcinoma. Both conserved end residues are part of each CDR3. Each record gives: CDR3 length, clone size, D gene, V gene, J gene, CDR3 DNA, CDR3 protein. The D gene is left open where the match is weak. Some rows have no size entry. The others give once, few or many, or a class for an expanded clone.

>18|many|TRBD2|TRBV11-3|TRBJ2-5
TGTGCCAGCAGCCAGGGAGGACTAGCGGGGTGGAAAGGGGAGACCCAGTACTTC
CASSQGGLAGWKGETQYF
>13|-|-|TRBV30|TRBJ1-4
TGTGCCTGGGCACAGGGCGCAATCGAAAAACTGTTTTTT
CAWAQGAIEKLFF
>14|-|-|TRBV19|TRBJ2-3
TGTGCCAGTAGTATAGAGAACGGACTCGGTACGCAGTATTTT
CASSIENGLGTQYF
>16|few|-|TRBV11-3|TRBJ2-7
TGTGCCAGCAGCTTGACCACAGGGTCGAATGCCTACGAGCAGTACTTC
CASSLTTGSNAYEQYF
>13|few|-|TRBV29-1|TRBJ2-7
TGCAGCGTAGGAACAGCGTACTACGGCGAGCAGTACTTC
CSVGTAYYGEQYF
>16|-|TRBD1|TRBV11-3|TRBJ2-7
TGTGCCAGCAGCTTGGGGGGACAGGGCGGATCCTACGAGCAGTACTTC
CASSLGGQGGSYEQYF
>17|many|-|TRBV11-3|TRBJ1-5
TGTGCCAGCAGCGCCCTGCCCCCAGGGCAGAGAGACCAGCCCCAGCATTTT
CASSALPPGQRDQPQHF
>14|-|TRBD1|TRBV30|TRBJ1-3
TGTGCCTGGACCCAGGGGGCGGCTGGAAACACCATATATTTT
CAWTQGAAGNTIYF
>13|-|-|TRBV23-1|TRBJ2-1
TGCGCCAGCAGCTTGATCAGAGGGAATGAGCAGTTCTTC
CASSLIRGNEQFF
>14|-|-|TRBV30|TRBJ1-5
TGTGCCTGGAGTGTACTAGACAGCAATCAGCCCCAGCATTTT
CAWSVLDSNQPQHF
>14|few|TRBD1|TRBV30|TRBJ1-1
TGTGCCTGGAGCCCTGGGGACAGCCACACTGAAGCTTTCTTT
CAWSPGDSHTEAFF
>15|-|TRBD2|TRBV19|TRBJ2-1
TGTGCCAGTAGTATTGTCCTAGCGGGGGGGACTCTACCGTTCTTC
CASSIVLAGGTLPFF
>15|-|-|TRBV30|TRBJ1-3
TGTGCCTGGAGTTCTCCAGGGGACTCTGGAAACACCATATATTTT
CAWSSPGDSGNTIYF
>13|-|TRBD2|TRBV6-1|TRBJ2-3
TGTGCCAGCAGTGAAGCGGGGGGGGATACGCAGTATTTT
CASSEAGGDTQYF
>16|-|-|TRBV25-1|TRBJ1-4
TGTGCCAGCAGTGAACTCGGGAGGGCAACTAATGAAAAACTGTTTTTT
CASSELGRATNEKLFF
>14|few|-|TRBV19|TRBJ2-7
TGTGCCAGCAGTATAGGGCCTCGCTCCTACGAGCAGTACTTC
CASSIGPRSYEQYF
>15|few|TRBD1|TRBV5-1|TRBJ1-1
TGCGCCAGCAGAAGAGGACAGGGGGGTTACACTGAAGCTTTCTTT
CASRRGQGGYTEAFF
>15|-|TRBD1|TRBV18|TRBJ1-2
TGTGCCAGCTCACCAGGGACAGGGGGAGGCTATGGCTACACCTTC
CASSPGTGGGYGYTF
>15|few|TRBD1|TRBV6-8|TRBJ1-1
TGTGCCAGCAGTGCGAGGGAAGGGGGCTTCGCTGAAGCTTTCTTT
CASSAREGGFAEAFF
>14|-|-|TRBV19|TRBJ2-7
TGTGCCAGTAGTATAGGGGGGAGCTCCTACGAGCAGTACTTC
CASSIGGSSYEQYF
>15|-|TRBD1|TRBV6-8|TRBJ1-2
TGTGCCAGCAGCGCCGGGACAGGGGAATACTATGGCTACACCTTC
CASSAGTGEYYGYTF
>12|-|-|TRBV28|TRBJ2-7
TGTGCCAGCAGCATCCTGACTTACGAGCAGTACTTC
CASSILTYEQYF
>13|few|-|TRBV18|TRBJ2-1
TGTGCCAGCTCACCCCCCTCTAGGAATGAGCAGTTCTTC
CASSPPSRNEQFF
>15|-|TRBD1|TRBV25-1|TRBJ1-4
TGTGCCAGCAGTGAACCCACAGGGGGAGGTGAAAAACTGTTTTTT
CASSEPTGGGEKLFF
>13|-|-|TRBV6-8|TRBJ2-3
TGTGCCAGCAGTGTGTGGGGCACAGATACGCAGTATTTT
CASSVWGTDTQYF
>14|few|-|TRBV6-8|TRBJ2-5
TGTGCCAGCAGCCCCGGGACCTTTGCGGAGACCCAGTACTTC
CASSPGTFAETQYF
>15|few|TRBD2|TRBV9|TRBJ2-1
TGTGCCAGCAGCGTTGGGACTACCTCCTACAATGAGCAGTTCTTC
CASSVGTTSYNEQFF
>13|few|-|TRBV6-8|TRBJ1-6
TGTGCCAGCAGTTCCAATAGGGATTCACCCCTCCACTTT
CASSSNRDSPLHF
>17|few|TRBD1|TRBV6-8|TRBJ1-2
TGTGCCAGCAGTTCCCCGCGACAGGGCCAACGTAACTATGGCTACACCTTC
CASSSPRQGQRNYGYTF
>15|few|TRBD1|TRBV9|TRBJ2-7
TGTGCCAGCAGCCCCCGGGACAGGGGTTCCTACGAGCAGTACTTC
CASSPRDRGSYEQYF
>17|-|TRBD2|TRBV23-1|TRBJ2-2
TGCGCCAGCAGCAAAGAGGTAGCGGGTCCTAACACCGGGGAGCTGTTTTTT
CASSKEVAGPNTGELFF
>18|-|TRBD2|TRBV19|TRBJ2-6
TGTGCCAGTAGTGGGAGGGGCGGGAGCTTCTCTGGGGCCAACGTCCTGACTTTC
CASSGRGGSFSGANVLTF
>13|-|-|TRBV19|TRBJ2-3
TGTGCCAGTAAGATAGGCGCGGCAGATACGCAGTATTTT
CASKIGAADTQYF
>15|-|-|TRBV9|TRBJ2-7
TGTGCCAGCAGCGCGGGGACTTTGAGCTCCTACGAGCAGTACTTC
CASSAGTLSSYEQYF
>13|-|-|TRBV10-1|TRBJ1-2
TGCGCCAGCAGTGAGTCGCCAGGGCGGGACTACACCTTC
CASSESPGRDYTF
>14|-|-|TRBV30|TRBJ1-2
TGTGCCTGGAGCGAATTGGTGGGGTATAGTGGCTACACCTTC
CAWSELVGYSGYTF
>17|few|-|TRBV19|TRBJ2-6
TGTGCCAGTAGTGGGAGTGGTGGGGGCTCTGGGGCCAACGTCCTGACTTTC
CASSGSGGGSGANVLTF
>15|-|-|TRBV28|TRBJ2-6
TGTGCCAGCAGTCCCGATGGGGCCGGGGCCAACGTCCTGACTTTC
CASSPDGAGANVLTF
>14|-|-|TRBV6-8|TRBJ1-1
TGTGCCAGCAGCTGGACACTATCGGGGGCTGAAGCTTTCTTT
CASSWTLSGAEAFF
>15|many|TRBD2|TRBV11-3|TRBJ2-1
TGTGCCAGCAGCTTTAGACTAGCTGGGTACAATGAGCAGTTCTTC
CASSFRLAGYNEQFF
>15|many|TRBD2|TRBV6-8|TRBJ2-3
TGTGCCAGCAGTCTCCCAGCGGGGGGCCCGGATACGCAGTATTTT
CASSLPAGGPDTQYF
>14|few|-|TRBV9|TRBJ2-7
TGTGCCAGCAGCGTAGGGGTACAGGACTACGAGCAGTACTTC
CASSVGVQDYEQYF
>13|few|-|TRBV30|TRBJ2-7
TGTGCCTGGAAATGGGGCGCCTCCTACGAGCAGTACTTC
CAWKWGASYEQYF
>12|-|-|TRBV6-8|TRBJ1-1
TGTGCCAGCAGTTACGGGGGGGCGGAAGCTTTCTTT
CASSYGGAEAFF
>13|once|-|TRBV30|TRBJ1-2
TGTGCCTGGACGAACTGGGACATTCGGATCTACACCTTC
CAWTNWDIRIYTF
>18|medium-sized|-|TRBV4-1|TRBJ2-7
TGCGCCAGCAGCCAAGATCCCTTAGCGGCGACGAGCTCCTACGAGCAGTACTTC
CASSQDPLAATSSYEQYF
>14|-|TRBD1|TRBV11-3|TRBJ2-2
TGTGCCAGCAGCCTGGGACAGGACACCGGGGAGCTGTTTTTT
CASSLGQDTGELFF
>15|few|-|TRBV23-1|TRBJ2-1
TGCGCCAGCAGCCAGGGGACTTCTGACTACAATGAGCAGTTCTTC
CASSQGTSDYNEQFF
>13|once|-|TRBV30|TRBJ1-1
TGTGCCTGGAGTCTACAAAGAGACACTGAAGCTTTCTTT
CAWSLQRDTEAFF
>17|medium-sized|TRBD1|TRBV6-8|TRBJ1-4
TGTGCCAGCAACCTTGCTCTCCTCAGGGGGGATAATGAAAAACTGTTTTTT
CASNLALLRGDNEKLFF
>15|-|-|TRBV9|TRBJ2-3
TGTGCCAGCAGCGTAGCGGGAACTAGCACAGATACGCAGTATTTT
CASSVAGTSTDTQYF